A selection of T cell receptor beta chains follows, all from one sample in a study of blood T cell repertoires in COVID-19. Profiling relied on immunoSEQ multiplex PCR, and the TCRdb table lists in-frame clones only, not all of them. The repertoire includes fewer than 200,000 clones, roughly 80% of them detected once, and 15% to 20% sits in the top ten. Sequencing was carried out using PBMCs or T cells enriched from blood (not recorded which). The receptor set was obtained from a woman in her 50s who had recovered from COVID-19. The CDR3 runs from the conserved cysteine through the conserved F or W. The order of the fields is CDR3 protein, CDR3 DNA, V gene, D gene, J gene, clone size, CDR3 length. A D gene is named only where the DNA matches it firmly. Clone size, where shown, is once, few, many, or a class for clones that have expanded.

CASSWGTSGDYEQYF,TGTGCCAGCAGCTGGGGGACTAGCGGAGACTACGAGCAGTACTTC,TRBV5-4,TRBD2,TRBJ2-7,.,15
CASSLQGVGEKLFF,TGTGCCAGCAGCCTCCAGGGGGTGGGGGAAAAACTGTTTTTT,TRBV3-1/TRBV3-2,TRBD1,TRBJ1-4,.,14
CASSLEPQQPQHF,TGCGCCAGCAGCTTGGAGCCTCAACAGCCCCAGCATTTT,TRBV5-1,.,TRBJ1-5,.,13
CAWNDRGRYEQYF,TGTGCCTGGAACGACAGGGGCCGCTACGAGCAGTACTTC,TRBV30,TRBD1,TRBJ2-7,once,13
CASTRTSGNIQYF,TGTGCCAGCACTAGGACTAGCGGGAACATTCAGTACTTC,TRBV12-3/TRBV12-4,TRBD2,TRBJ2-4,.,13
CATSSGQLNSPLHF,TGTGCCACCAGTTCGGGACAGTTGAATTCACCCCTCCACTTT,TRBV24-1,TRBD1,TRBJ1-6,.,14
CASSFAGGAEAFF,TGTGCCAGCAGTTTCGCCGGCGGGGCTGAAGCTTTCTTT,TRBV6-2/TRBV6-3,.,TRBJ1-1,.,13
CASSLFGTGIYGYTF,TGTGCCAGCAGTTTGTTTGGGACAGGGATCTATGGCTACACCTTC,TRBV28,TRBD1,TRBJ1-2,.,15
CASSLVSDSYEQYF,TGTGCCAGCAGCTTAGTCTCGGACAGCTACGAGCAGTACTTC,TRBV7-6,.,TRBJ2-7,few,14
CASSSAAGGTDTQYF,TGTGCCAGCAGCAGCGCGGCGGGAGGCACAGATACGCAGTATTTT,TRBV5-6,TRBD2,TRBJ2-3,.,15
CSASSGTGSYEQYF,TGCAGTGCTAGTTCTGGGACTGGAAGTTACGAGCAGTACTTC,TRBV20-1,.,TRBJ2-7,.,14
CASSTITKQFF,TGTGCCAGCAGCACAATAACAAAGCAGTTCTTC,TRBV6-2/TRBV6-3,.,TRBJ2-1,once,11
CASSFGGSGQFF,TGTGCCAGCAGTTTTGGAGGGTCAGGGCAGTTCTTC,TRBV12-3/TRBV12-4,.,TRBJ2-1,.,12
CASSSEGREDYEQYF,TGTGCCAGCAGTTCCGAGGGGCGGGAGGACTACGAGCAGTACTTC,TRBV28,TRBD2,TRBJ2-7,.,15
CASSQRVRDRRPKSTDTQYF,TGCGCCAGCAGTCAACGTGTCCGGGACAGACGACCAAAAAGCACAGATACGCAGTATTTT,TRBV23-1,TRBD1,TRBJ2-3,.,20
CASSPQNSNQPQHF,TGTGCCAGCAGCCCACAGAATAGCAATCAGCCCCAGCATTTT,TRBV7-2,.,TRBJ1-5,.,14
CASSTTSSYNEQFF,TGTGCCAGCTCGACTACGAGCTCCTACAATGAGCAGTTCTTC,TRBV18,.,TRBJ2-1,.,14